This TCR beta chain was obtained from a study of T cells after yellow fever vaccination. A remark on this clonotype: The antigen is not known.

Study findings and constraints: Abundant clonotypes (contaminants from the bulk population) could be present in FACS-sorted repertoires. Shared CD4/CD8 clonotypes were a small share, likely from convergent recombination. Most clones from primary vaccination resurfaced after the booster (around 95% CD4, 70% to 90% CD8).

The CDR3 spans 15 residues. Between the trimmed V and J ends, which lost 5 bases and 9 bases, there was a span of 18 bases. Looked up from germline, CDR1 is SGHRS and CDR2 is YFSETQ. The authors made TCR cDNA by 5'RACE template switching, adding a universal primer site and UMIs. TCRdb independently ran MiXCR on the 5' RACE reads; one entry per CDR3 protein. Of fewer than 450,000 distinct CDR3 sequences detected, approximately 8% appear once; the ten largest clones hold approximately 15%. V gene TRBV5-1 combines with J gene TRBJ1-6, with a weak D call TRBD1 (5 bases). The material was PBMCs, obtained 35 to 50 days after the first yellow fever vaccination. The TCR sequence derives from a man aged 18 to 30 who received the YFV17D yellow fever vaccine. DNA of the CDR3: TGCGCCAGCAGAATCGGTTTTTCTAGGGGTTCACCCCTCCACTTT. The encoded protein is CASRIGFSRGSPLHF.